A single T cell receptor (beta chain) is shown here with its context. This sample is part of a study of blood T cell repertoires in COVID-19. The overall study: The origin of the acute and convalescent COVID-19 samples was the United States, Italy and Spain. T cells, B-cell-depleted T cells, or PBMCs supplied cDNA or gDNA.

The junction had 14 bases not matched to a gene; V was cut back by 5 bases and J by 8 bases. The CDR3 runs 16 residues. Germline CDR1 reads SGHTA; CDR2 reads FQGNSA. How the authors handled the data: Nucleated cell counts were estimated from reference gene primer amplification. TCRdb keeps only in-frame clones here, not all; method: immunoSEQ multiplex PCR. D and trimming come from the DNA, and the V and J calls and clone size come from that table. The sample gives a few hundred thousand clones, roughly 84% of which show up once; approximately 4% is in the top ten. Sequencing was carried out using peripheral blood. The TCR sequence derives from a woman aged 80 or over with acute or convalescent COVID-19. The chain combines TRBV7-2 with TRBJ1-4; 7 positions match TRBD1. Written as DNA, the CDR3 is TGTGCCAGCAGCCCCAGGCTAACAGGGGTGAACGAAAAACTGTTTTTT. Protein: CASSPRLTGVNEKLFF.